This T cell receptor (beta chain) was sequenced during a study of T cells expressing NK-cell markers. Study as a whole: Sequencing of TCR beta repertoires drew on sorted CD3+CD56+NKG2C+, CD3+CD56+NKG2C- and CD3+CD56-NKG2C+ T cells.

Overall study results and limits: Topping the CD3+CD56-NKG2C+ fraction as well were these clonotypes, in a handful of donors.

TCRdb re-analyzed the 5' RACE reads; it lists each CDR3 protein once, without DNA. This sample lists 120,000 to 150,000 distinct CDR3 sequences; its ten largest clones have 12%. Of note for this clonotype: The antigen remains undetermined.

Germline CDR1 ENHRY, CDR2 SYGVKD. There are 14 residues in the CDR3. This TCR was recovered from a young man in good health. Sequencing input: blood T cells: a sorted CD56 or NKG2C T cell subset, CD4+ or CD8+ T cells, or bulk PBMC T cells (not recorded which). J is TRBJ1-2 and V is TRBV10-3; the TRBD1 assignment by TCRdb is unverifiable without DNA. CDR3 region: CAISESQGADGYTF.